The 16 T cell receptor beta chains below all came from one sample that was sequenced in a study of cytomegalovirus exposure and HLA in healthy donors. PCR used 60 Vbeta primers and 13 Jbeta primers. The data were produced by immunoSEQ multiplex PCR, yet TCRdb's version contains in-frame clones alone and is incomplete. The table lists approximately 140,000 clones. Input material: PBMCs. Receptor source: a woman under 30 in good health and CMV-seronegative.

V is TRBV30 and J is TRBJ1-1; 10 bases align to TRBD1. The V and J ends lost 2 bases and 5 bases, in that order; junction bases with no gene match: 5. CDR3 length equals 14 residues. Germline CDR1 GTSNPN, CDR2 SVGIG (reference sequence). CDR3 in DNA: TGTGCCTGGAGTTCGGACAGGGGGGGGACTGAAGCTTTCTTT. Amino acid sequence: CAWSSDRGGTEAFF.

This chain uses TRBV6-5 with TRBJ1-1; 7 bases map to TRBD1. CDR3 size: 14 residues. V gave up 5 bases and J gave up 1 base; unmatched junction bases: 4. The V gene's germline CDR1 is MNHEY and CDR2 SVGAGI. The CDR3 here is CASSAQGGNTEAFF. The DNA of the CDR3 is TGTGCCAGCAGTGCCCAGGGGGGGAACACTGAAGCTTTCTTT.

The chain combines TRBV5-1 with TRBJ1-6; D is ambiguous. The germline V and J ends were trimmed by 0 bases and 5 bases, with 6 bases remaining between them. In germline, CDR1 is SGHRS, CDR2 YFSETQ. CDR3 length equals 14 residues. CDR3 residues: CASSLAENNSPLHF. The CDR3 bases are TGCGCCAGCAGCTTGGCCGAGAATAATTCACCCCTCCACTTT.

The chain couples TRBV6-4 to TRBJ1-3; 8 nucleotides match TRBD1. Germline-derived CDR1 and CDR2 are MRHNA and SNTAGT. V was pared by 1 base and J by 0 bases, with 11 bases of the junction left unmatched. The CDR3 is made up of 19 amino acids. The chain's CDR3 is CASSDYERTGTYSGNTIYF. The CDR3 DNA follows: TGTGCCAGCAGTGACTACGAACGGACAGGGACCTACTCTGGAAACACCATATATTTT.

The chain uses TRBV20-1 and TRBJ1-2; D call uncertain. V shed 5 bases and J shed 4 bases, with 8 bases lying between them. Looked up from germline, CDR1 is DFQATT and CDR2 is SNEGSKA (reference sequence). The CDR3 extends over 11 amino acids. In DNA, the CDR3 is TGCAGTGCTTCGACAAGCTATGGCTACACCTTC. It is translated as CSASTSYGYTF.

The genes are TRBV30 and TRBJ2-7, with 8 bases aligning to TRBD2. Germline V gene data show CDR1 as GTSNPN and CDR2 as SVGIG (reference sequence). This CDR3 spans 14 amino acids. V shed 2 bases and J 6 bases; nucleotides not matched to a gene: 9. CDR3 residues: CAWSTGLVGSEQYF. CDR3 in DNA: TGTGCCTGGAGTACGGGACTAGTAGGTAGCGAGCAGTACTTC. The complete variable domain, with remaining parts taken from reference TRBV30 and TRBJ2-7, reads SQTIHQWPATLVQPVGSPLSLECTVEGTSNPNLYWYRQAAGRGLQLLFYSVGIGQISSEVPQNLSASRPQDRQFILSSKKLLLSDSGFYLCAWSTGLVGSEQYFGPGTRLTVT.

The chain employs TRBV7-2 and TRBJ2-3; D is perhaps TRBD2 (6 bases). This CDR3 has 15 amino acids. CDR1 SGHTA and CDR2 FQGNSA come from the germline V gene. Trimming removed 3 bases from V and 2 bases from J, with 12 bases in between. The CDR3, as DNA: TGTGCCAGCAGCTTCCAGACTAGTCTCACAGATACGCAGTATTTT. As protein: CASSFQTSLTDTQYF.

The chain links TRBV27 to TRBJ1-1, with 9 bases lining up with TRBD1. CDR1 and CDR2 (germline): MNHEY, SMNVEV (reference sequence). The J segment lost 3 bases and the V segment lost 3 bases, leaving 11 bases of the junction unmatched. The CDR3 totals 17 residues. The DNA of the CDR3 is TGTGCCAGCAGTTTCAACAGGGGGCTCTTTAAGGACACTGAAGCTTTCTTT. Translating it yields CASSFNRGLFKDTEAFF.

The chain employs TRBV29-1 and TRBJ2-2; D is unclear. V lost 6 bases and J lost 3, with 8 bases in between. The CDR3 is made up of 12 amino acids. The germline V gene has CDR1 SQVTM and CDR2 ANQGSEA. CDR3 in amino acids: CSVLSDTGELFF. In nucleotides, the CDR3 is TGCAGCGTCCTGAGCGACACCGGGGAGCTGTTTTTT.

The J gene is TRBJ1-2, the V gene TRBV10-3, with no clear D. The germline CDR1 and CDR2 sequences are ENHRY and SYGVKD. Trimming pared 9 bases from V and 6 bases from J, leaving 17 bases between. The CDR3 is 13 residues long. This CDR3 is CAIRFMQEDGYTF. The CDR3 coding sequence is TGTGCCATTAGGTTTATGCAGGAGGATGGCTACACCTTC.

This chain connects TRBV11-2 to TRBJ2-5; TRBD2 might be the D (7 bases). The CDR3 spans 16 residues. Trimming removed 5 bases from V and 5 bases from J, with 21 bases in between. Germline V gene sequence: CDR1 SGHAT, CDR2 FQNNGV. This chain's CDR3 is CASSAYRIGGGETQYF. CDR3 sequence (DNA): TGTGCCAGCAGCGCATATCGTATAGGGGGAGGGGAGACCCAGTACTTC.

The V and J genes are TRBV6-5 and TRBJ2-1, with TRBD2 matching over 10 bases. CDR1 MNHEY and CDR2 SVGAGI come from the germline V gene. The CDR3 contains 16 residues. V was pared by 2 bases and J by 9 bases, with 10 bases of the junction left unmatched. The CDR3 DNA is TGTGCCAGCAGTTACAGCGGGAGGGCCCTCGTAGGTGAGCAGTTCTTC. Encoded protein: CASSYSGRALVGEQFF.

The V and J genes are TRBV4-3 and TRBJ1-5; TRBD1 agrees at 9 bases. Losses at the gene ends were 3 bases for V and 5 bases for J; bases not matched to a gene: 5. Germline CDR1 reads LGHNA; CDR2 reads YSLEER. This CDR3 comprises 15 residues. The CDR3, as DNA: TGCGCCAGCAGCCAGAGAACAGGGGGCGATCAGCCCCAGCATTTT. This gives the protein CASSQRTGGDQPQHF.

V gene TRBV5-4 combines with J gene TRBJ2-3; 14 bases align to TRBD2. The CDR3 has 16 residues. Germline loops: CDR1 SGHNT, CDR2 YYREEE (reference sequence). Trimming took 3 bases from V and 5 from J; bases not matched to a gene: 5. In DNA, the CDR3 is TGTGCCAGCAGCTACCGACTAGCGGGAGGGGAAGATACGCAGTATTTT. Translating gives CASSYRLAGGEDTQYF.

V and J are TRBV7-8 and TRBJ2-7; 8 positions match TRBD2. CDR1 is SGHVS and CDR2 is FQNEAQ in the germline V gene. The CDR3 is 14 residues long. V was clipped by 6 bases and J by 6 bases; unmatched bases: 10. The CDR3 region is CASRSRNSGTEQYV. The CDR3 DNA sequence: TGTGCCAGCAGATCCCGTAATAGCGGGACCGAGCAGTACGTC.

This chain links TRBV5-4 with TRBJ2-2; tentative D call: TRBD2 (7 bases). Germline CDR1 is SGHNT and CDR2 is YYREEE (reference sequence). V lost 0 bases and J lost 6, with 12 bases in between. The CDR3 runs 15 residues. CDR3 in amino acids: CASSLASGGPGELFF. The CDR3 region has the DNA TGTGCCAGCAGCTTGGCATCGGGGGGCCCCGGGGAGCTGTTTTTT.